One and the same sample provided the 7 T cell receptor beta chains below, sequenced in a study of blood T cells in healthy people across ages. A second PCR of about 7 to 12 cycles used a sample-barcoded 5' primer and a J-beta primer mix. TCRdb recomputed calls from the 5' RACE reads with MiXCR, one row per CDR3 protein. The sample carries hundreds of thousands of distinct CDR3 sequences, about 43% recorded once. Material for sequencing was blood. All receptors derive from a man older than 75 in good health.

In the case of this clonotype: An end of the junction does not agree with germline; a read error may underlie this. The rearrangement joins TRBV20-1 to TRBJ2-7, with D possibly being TRBD2 (7 bases). The germline CDR1 and CDR2 sequences are DFQATT and SNEGSKA (reference sequence). The CDR3 length is 15 residues. CDR3 residues: CSARDGGANPYEQYF. The CDR3 region has the DNA TGCAGTGCTCGAGATGGGGGGGCGAACCCCTACGAGCAGTACTTC.

Notes on this clonotype: A read error may be the cause here, since a much bigger clone is one base away. The rearrangement uses TRBV24-1 and TRBJ2-1; 12 bases align to TRBD2. The better agreement between TRBJ2-7 and the DNA end casts doubt on the J call. This CDR3 comprises 16 residues. Germline V lookup: CDR1 KGHDR, CDR2 SFDVKD. The CDR3 bases are TGTGCCACCAGCGGACTAGCGGGAATCCCCTACAATGAGCAGTACTTC. Translating gives CATSGLAGIPYNEQYF.

Note on this clonotype: The junction shows a germline mismatch at one end, possibly a read error. J is TRBJ2-1 and V is TRBV5-1; TRBD2 aligns across 12 bases. CDR3 length: 16 residues. CDR1 is SGHRS, CDR2 YFSETQ, per germline. The chain's CDR3 is CASSLGASGRGNEQFF. CDR3 coding DNA: TGCGCAAGCAGCTTGGGGGCTAGCGGGAGGGGCAATGAGCAGTTCTTC.

The V and J genes are TRBV4-3 and TRBJ1-5; D is undetermined. V lost 1 base and J 4 bases, leaving 11 bases between the germline ends. CDR3 size: 15 residues. The germline V gene has CDR1 LGHNA and CDR2 YSLEER. The CDR3 spells CASSQGLERNQPQHF. The CDR3 DNA reads as TGCGCCAGCAGCCAAGGCCTGGAGAGGAATCAGCCCCAGCATTTT.

This clonotype has a count of ten or more. The chain joins TRBV20-1 to TRBJ2-5; 11 nucleotides agree with TRBD2. The CDR3 spans 14 residues. V trimming: 5 bases; J trimming: 5 bases; junction bases outside the gene matches: 7. Germline CDR1 reads DFQATT; CDR2 reads SNEGSKA (reference sequence). CDR3 region: CSALRTSGSETQYF. The CDR3 nucleotides are TGCAGTGCTCTTCGGACTAGCGGGTCGGAGACCCAGTACTTC.

The V call is TRBV20-1, the J call TRBJ1-6, with 8 bases that match TRBD1. The germline CDR1 and CDR2 sequences are DFQATT and SNEGSKA (reference sequence). The V segment lost 5 bases and the J segment 6 bases; nucleotides outside the gene matches: 9. The CDR3 loop spans 15 amino acids. The CDR3 region is CSAAGQGASNSPLHF. The CDR3 region has the DNA TGCAGTGCTGCCGGACAGGGTGCGAGTAATTCACCCCTCCACTTT.

This CDR3 is CASSLVLGWYEQYF. The DNA of the CDR3 is TGCGCCAGCAGCTTGGTTCTAGGGTGGTACGAGCAGTACTTC. The chain recombines TRBV5-1 with TRBJ2-4; no definite D call. The last part of the DNA fits TRBJ2-7 better; the J call may be wrong. The CDR3 runs 14 residues. Germline V gene data show CDR1 as SGHRS and CDR2 as YFSETQ.